The 18 T cell receptor beta chains below all came from one sample that was sequenced in a study of lung T cells in sarcoidosis with Löfgren's syndrome. TCRdb fed the reads into MiXCR, producing one record per CDR3 protein. The sample has roughly 63,000 distinct CDR3 sequences, 21% seen once. The sequencing input was CD4+ T cells from PBMCs. The receptors originated from a human donor with sarcoidosis (Löfgren's syndrome or another form), or a control subject (not recorded which).

This clonotype was observed a handful of times. The chain couples TRBV4-1 to TRBJ1-6; D is uncertain. The CDR3 loop spans 16 amino acids. The V end was cut by 2 bases, the J end by 5 bases, with 13 bases between. CDR1 and CDR2 from the germline V gene are MGHRA and YSYEKL. The CDR3 loop reads CASSQSARDHNSPLHF. In DNA form, the CDR3 reads TGCGCCAGCAGCCAATCCGCCAGAGACCATAATTCACCCCTCCACTTT.

This clonotype was counted a few times. The chain combines TRBV19 with TRBJ2-1; TRBD1 is a possible D gene (5 bases). Germline V gives CDR1 LNHDA, CDR2 SQIVND (reference sequence). This CDR3 spans 16 amino acids. V lost 6 bases, J lost 2 bases, and 17 bases lay in between. The chain's CDR3 is CASSLEDKSPYNEQFF. The DNA for the CDR3 is TGTGCCAGTAGCCTCGAGGACAAAAGTCCCTACAATGAGCAGTTCTTC.

Many counts were recorded for this clonotype. This rearrangement joins TRBV6-1 to TRBJ1-3, with 8 bases identical to TRBD1. V shed 5 bases and J 3 bases; nucleotides not matched to a gene: 3. The CDR3 is 14 residues long. Germline CDR1 is MNHNS and CDR2 is SASEGT. CDR3 DNA sequence: TGTGCCAGCAGTCATGGACAGGGTGGAAACACCATATATTTT. This codes for CASSHGQGGNTIYF.

This clonotype was counted only a few times. The chain carries TRBV28 and TRBJ2-7; TRBD2 is a possible D gene (6 bases). The CDR3 covers 12 residues. Germline assignment: CDR1 MDHEN and CDR2 SYDVKM. The ends were cut back, 4 bases at V and 6 bases at J, with 10 bases in the middle. CDR3 coding DNA: TGTGCCAGCAGTTCTGGGACTTTCGAGCAGTACGTC. The encoded protein is CASSSGTFEQYV.

On this clonotype: A much larger clone is a single base away; this may be a read error. The chain joins TRBV12-3 or TRBV12-4 to TRBJ2-3, with D possibly being TRBD1 (5 bases). Trimming stripped 8 bases from V and 4 bases from J, with 19 bases between. The CDR3 covers 15 residues. This CDR3 is CASLPCRVRADTQYF. In DNA, the CDR3 is TGTGCCAGCCTCCCCTGCAGGGTTCGGGCAGATACGCAGTATTTT.

This clonotype was detected only a few times. The chain couples TRBV20-1 to TRBJ1-6; tentative D call: TRBD1 (6 bases). The V and J ends lost 5 bases and 19 bases respectively, with 21 bases between them. This CDR3 is 12 amino acids long. Germline values: CDR1 DFQATT, CDR2 SNEGSKA (reference sequence). The CDR3 region is CSAPRSEKGVHF. The CDR3 nucleotides read TGCAGTGCTCCTCGGTCCGAAAAGGGGGTTCACTTT.

This chain joins TRBV5-6 and TRBJ2-2; 7 nucleotides agree with TRBD2. The CDR3 totals 17 residues. Germline V lookup: CDR1 SGHDT, CDR2 YYEEEE. V was clipped by 6 bases and J by 6 bases; unmatched bases: 17. For the CDR3, the DNA is TGTGCCAGCACCTTTACCTCTGGGAGGGGTCAGGCCGGGGAGCTGTTTTTT. This codes for CASTFTSGRGQAGELFF.

The rearrangement links TRBV20-1 to TRBJ1-1; D gene ambiguous. CDR1 is DFQATT and CDR2 is SNEGSKA in the germline V gene (reference sequence). The length of the CDR3 is 13 residues. The CDR3, as DNA: TGCAGAGCTTCCCCCCAGCTGAACACTGAAGCTTTCTTT. Encoded protein: CRASPQLNTEAFF.

The rearrangement joins TRBV18 to TRBJ2-7; tentative D call: TRBD1 (5 bases). The CDR3 contains 15 residues. Per the germline V gene, CDR1 is KGHSH and CDR2 is LQKENI. The ends were cut back, 2 bases at V and 0 bases at J, with 11 bases in the middle. The DNA of the CDR3 is TGTGCCAGCTCACCAGGGCAGGGTAACTCCTACGAGCAGTACTTC. Translation gives CASSPGQGNSYEQYF.

This clonotype appeared a few times. This rearrangement joins TRBV3-1 to TRBJ2-1; D is unclear. This CDR3 is 17 amino acids long. Germline CDR1 reads LGHDT; CDR2 reads YNNKEL (reference sequence). The V end lost 1 base, the J end lost 0 bases, and 13 bases lay between the germline ends. The CDR3 nucleotides are TGTGCCAGCAGCCAAGGTACGCGGTCAGGCTCCTACAATGAGCAGTTCTTC. Residues: CASSQGTRSGSYNEQFF.

With regard to this clonotype: This may arise from a read error, as a much more abundant clone is one base away. The chain is built from TRBV6-1 and TRBJ2-6; 9 positions match TRBD1. Germline V gene data show CDR1 as MNHNS and CDR2 as SASEGT. This CDR3 is 20 amino acids long. J lost 2 bases, V lost 10 bases, and 21 bases had no gene match. This CDR3 reads CATRNPDRGGQIAGANVLTF. CDR3 coding DNA: TGTGCCACCCGAAACCCAGACAGGGGGGGTCAGATAGCTGGGGCCAACGTCCTGACTTTC.

This clonotype has only a few counts. The chain recombines TRBV29-1 with TRBJ2-1, with 10 positions matching TRBD2. Trimming removed 6 bases from V and 8 bases from J; junction bases left unmatched: 7. There are 13 residues in the CDR3. The V gene's germline CDR1 is SQVTM and CDR2 ANQGSEA. The CDR3 DNA reads as TGCAGCGTCTTCGGGACTAGCGCCTATGAGCAGTTCTTC. It translates to CSVFGTSAYEQFF.

This clonotype was observed many times. The chain recombines TRBV7-2 with TRBJ2-3; 7 bases are a match to TRBD1. CDR3 size: 15 residues. The ends lost 4 bases at V and 2 bases at J; junction bases unmatched: 6. CDR1 and CDR2 from the germline V gene are SGHTA and FQGNSA. The CDR3 is CASSWDSRFTDTQYF. In DNA form, the CDR3 reads TGTGCCAGCAGCTGGGACAGCCGGTTCACAGATACGCAGTATTTT.

This clonotype has ten or more counts. This chain links TRBV2 with TRBJ1-4; 7 bases match TRBD1. Germline V lookup: CDR1 SNHLY, CDR2 FYNNEI. Germline trimming cut 6 bases from V and 8 bases from J; bases unmatched to any gene: 9. CDR3 length: 14 residues. CDR3 residues: CASSVDREGEKLFF. For the CDR3, the DNA is TGTGCCAGCAGCGTCGACAGGGAGGGAGAAAAACTGTTTTTT.

The rearrangement links TRBV18 to TRBJ1-5; TRBD1 is a possible D gene (5 bases). With 4 bases removed from V and 5 bases from J, the gap between germline ends came to 9 bases. From germline, CDR1 is KGHSH and CDR2 LQKENI. The CDR3 sequence is 13 residues long. The CDR3 is CASSQDTYQPQHF. CDR3 DNA: TGTGCCAGCTCACAGGACACTTATCAGCCCCAGCATTTT.

To note about this clonotype: An end of the junction differs from the germline gene, which may be a read error. Here the CDR3 DNA reads TGTGCCAGCAATTACTCGAGGGGGAGTACAGATACGCAGTATTTT. The encoded protein is CASNYSRGSTDTQYF. This chain connects TRBV6-6 to TRBJ2-3, with a possible D match to TRBD1 (6 bases). This CDR3 region has 15 residues. From germline, CDR1 is MNHNY and CDR2 SVGAGI (reference sequence).

In this sample, this clonotype turned up a few times. The V and J genes are TRBV6-4 and TRBJ2-3, with D perhaps TRBD1 or TRBD2 (5 bases each). Deletions cut 0 bases from V and 14 bases from J, with 15 bases between. The CDR3 sequence is 13 residues long. The germline gives CDR1 MRHNA, CDR2 SNTAGT. The CDR3, as DNA: TGTGCCAGCAGTGACTCGTGGGGACCTTTGAGGTATTTT. This gives the protein CASSDSWGPLRYF.

The V gene is TRBV7-2, the J gene TRBJ2-7; weak D call: TRBD2 (6 bases). Trimming took 2 bases from V and 6 from J, leaving 11 bases between them. CDR1 is SGHTA and CDR2 is FQGNSA in the germline V gene. There are 13 residues in the CDR3. DNA for the CDR3: TGTGCCAGCAGCTTATCGGGCGGGGTCGAGCAGTACGTC. It yields the protein CASSLSGGVEQYV.